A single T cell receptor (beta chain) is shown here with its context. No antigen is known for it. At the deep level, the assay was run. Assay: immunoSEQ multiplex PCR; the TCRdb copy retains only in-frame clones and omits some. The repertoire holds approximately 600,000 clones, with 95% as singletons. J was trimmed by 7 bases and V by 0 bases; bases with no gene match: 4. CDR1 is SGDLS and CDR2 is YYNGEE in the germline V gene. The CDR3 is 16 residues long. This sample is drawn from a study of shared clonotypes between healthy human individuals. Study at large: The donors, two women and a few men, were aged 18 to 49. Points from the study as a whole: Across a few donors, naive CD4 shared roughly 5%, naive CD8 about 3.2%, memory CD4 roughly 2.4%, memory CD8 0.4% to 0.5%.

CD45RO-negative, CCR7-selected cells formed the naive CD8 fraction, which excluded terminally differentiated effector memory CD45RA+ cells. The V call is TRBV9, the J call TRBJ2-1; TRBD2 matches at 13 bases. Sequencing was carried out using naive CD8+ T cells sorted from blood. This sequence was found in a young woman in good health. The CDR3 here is CASSVATGLAGNEQFF. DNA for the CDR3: TGTGCCAGCAGCGTAGCTACGGGACTAGCGGGAAATGAGCAGTTCTTC.